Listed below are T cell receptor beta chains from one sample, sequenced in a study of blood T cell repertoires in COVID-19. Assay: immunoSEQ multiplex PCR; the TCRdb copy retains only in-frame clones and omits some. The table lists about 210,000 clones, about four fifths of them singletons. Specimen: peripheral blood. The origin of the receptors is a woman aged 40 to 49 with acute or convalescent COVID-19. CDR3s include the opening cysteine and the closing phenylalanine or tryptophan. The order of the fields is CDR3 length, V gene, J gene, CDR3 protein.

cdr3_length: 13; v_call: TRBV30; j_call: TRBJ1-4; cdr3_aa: CAWSVRQSEKLFF
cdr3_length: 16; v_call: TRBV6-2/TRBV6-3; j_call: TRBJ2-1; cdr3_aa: CASSYSAGQAYNEQFF
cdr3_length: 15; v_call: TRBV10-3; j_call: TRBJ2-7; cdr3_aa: CAIGRLAGGTYEQYF
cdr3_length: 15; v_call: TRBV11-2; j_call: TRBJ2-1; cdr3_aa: CASSLGGTSYNEQFF
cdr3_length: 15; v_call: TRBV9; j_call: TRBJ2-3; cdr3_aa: CASSVGGVGTDTQYF
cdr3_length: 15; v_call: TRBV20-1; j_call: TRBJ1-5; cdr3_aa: CSASSRGYSNQPQHF
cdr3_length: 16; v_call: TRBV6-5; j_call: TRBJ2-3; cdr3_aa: CASSYGTSGGVNTQYF
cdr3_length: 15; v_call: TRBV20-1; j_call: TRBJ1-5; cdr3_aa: CSASTGTGFNQPQHF
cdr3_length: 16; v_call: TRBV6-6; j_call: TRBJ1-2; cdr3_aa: CASSSTPGQGSYGYTF
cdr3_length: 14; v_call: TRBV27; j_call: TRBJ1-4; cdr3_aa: CASSFIGDNEKLFF
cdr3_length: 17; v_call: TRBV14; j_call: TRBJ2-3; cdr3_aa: CASSQDPGGRLTDTQYF
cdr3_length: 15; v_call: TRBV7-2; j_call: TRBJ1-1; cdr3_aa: CASSLDPGIGTEAFF
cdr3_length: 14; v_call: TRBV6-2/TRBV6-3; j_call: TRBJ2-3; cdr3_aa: CASSLGGSTDTQYF
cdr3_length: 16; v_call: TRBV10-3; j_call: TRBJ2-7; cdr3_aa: CAISDRGQGLTYEQYF
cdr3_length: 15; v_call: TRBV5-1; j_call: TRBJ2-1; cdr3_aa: CASSELAGVPNEQFF
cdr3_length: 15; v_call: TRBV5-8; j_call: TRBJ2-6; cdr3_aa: CASSRDFSGANVLTF
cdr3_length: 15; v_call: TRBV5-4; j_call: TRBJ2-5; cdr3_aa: CASSGVSGGAETQYF
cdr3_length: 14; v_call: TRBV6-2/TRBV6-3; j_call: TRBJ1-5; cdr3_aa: CASSYTPGVRAQHF
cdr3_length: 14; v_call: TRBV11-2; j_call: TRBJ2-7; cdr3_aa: CASSLVGLAGEQYF
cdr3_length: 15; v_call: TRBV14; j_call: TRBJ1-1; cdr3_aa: CASSFGTDIDTEAFF
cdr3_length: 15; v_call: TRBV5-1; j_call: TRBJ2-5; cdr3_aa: CASSSDSPTIGTQYF
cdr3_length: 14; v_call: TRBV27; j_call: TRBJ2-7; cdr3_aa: CASSFGTGDYEQYF
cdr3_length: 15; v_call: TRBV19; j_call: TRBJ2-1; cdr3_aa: CAINRRGGANNEQFF
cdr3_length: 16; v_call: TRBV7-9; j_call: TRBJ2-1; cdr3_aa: CASSRSGRGVDNEQFF
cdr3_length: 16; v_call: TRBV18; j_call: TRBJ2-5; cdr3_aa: CASSPSGTGGQETQYF
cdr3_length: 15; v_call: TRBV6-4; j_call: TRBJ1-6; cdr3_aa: CASSEWASYNSPLHF
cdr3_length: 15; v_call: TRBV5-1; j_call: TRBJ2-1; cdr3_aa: CASSLGGTSLNEQFF
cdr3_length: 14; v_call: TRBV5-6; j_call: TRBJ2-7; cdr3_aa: CASRGQGKSYEQYF
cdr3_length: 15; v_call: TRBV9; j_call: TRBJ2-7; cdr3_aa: CASSVEAGGIDEQYF
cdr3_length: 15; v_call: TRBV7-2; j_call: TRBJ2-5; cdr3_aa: CASSLSGRETETQYF
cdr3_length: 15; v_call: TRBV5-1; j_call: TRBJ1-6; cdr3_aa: CASTPTGTGPSPLHF
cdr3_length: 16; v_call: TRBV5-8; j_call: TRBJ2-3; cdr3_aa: CASSREVAGRRDTQYF
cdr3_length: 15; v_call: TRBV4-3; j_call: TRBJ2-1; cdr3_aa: CASSQDRQGKNEQFF
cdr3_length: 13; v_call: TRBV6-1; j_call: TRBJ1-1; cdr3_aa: CASSEEADRSAFF
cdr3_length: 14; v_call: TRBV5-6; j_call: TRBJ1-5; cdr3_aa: CASSLGGGNQPQHF
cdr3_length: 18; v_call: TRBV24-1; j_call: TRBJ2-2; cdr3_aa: CATSQLRETGGLTGELFF
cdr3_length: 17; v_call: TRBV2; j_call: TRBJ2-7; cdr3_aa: CASQPRAPGTSGVEQYF
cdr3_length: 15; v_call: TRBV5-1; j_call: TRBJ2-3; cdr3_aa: CASSSTSGGTDTQYF
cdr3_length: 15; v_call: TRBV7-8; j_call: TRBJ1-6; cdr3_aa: CASSSDRGPNSPLHF
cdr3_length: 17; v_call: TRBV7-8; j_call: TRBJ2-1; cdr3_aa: CASSLPRRTSPYNEQFF
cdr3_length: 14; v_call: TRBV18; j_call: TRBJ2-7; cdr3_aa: CASSPPWPLYEQYF
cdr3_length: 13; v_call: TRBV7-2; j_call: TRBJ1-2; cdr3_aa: CASSYRDTYGYTF
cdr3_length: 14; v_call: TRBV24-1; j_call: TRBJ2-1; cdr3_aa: CATADRSSYNEQFF
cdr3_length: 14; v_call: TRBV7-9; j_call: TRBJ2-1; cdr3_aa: CASSPGTENNEQFF
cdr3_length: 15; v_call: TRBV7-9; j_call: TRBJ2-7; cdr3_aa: CASSLSGLAGGEQYF
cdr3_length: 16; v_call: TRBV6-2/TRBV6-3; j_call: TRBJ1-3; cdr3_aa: CASSYAGAASGNTIYF
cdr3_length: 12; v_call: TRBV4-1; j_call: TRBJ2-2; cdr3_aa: CASSQATGELFF
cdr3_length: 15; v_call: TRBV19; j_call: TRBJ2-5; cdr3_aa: CASSIGGRSEETQYF
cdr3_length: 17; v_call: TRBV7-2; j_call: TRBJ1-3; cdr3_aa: CASSLEAGAISGNTIYF
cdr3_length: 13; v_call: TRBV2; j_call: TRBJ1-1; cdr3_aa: CASSARARTEAFF
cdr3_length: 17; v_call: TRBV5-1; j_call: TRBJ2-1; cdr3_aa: CASSLAASGGAYNEQFF
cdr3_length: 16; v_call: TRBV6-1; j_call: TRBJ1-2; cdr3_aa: CASSEGYRGARYGYTF
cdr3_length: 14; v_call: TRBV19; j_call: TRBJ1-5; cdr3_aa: CASRLDRGFQPQHF
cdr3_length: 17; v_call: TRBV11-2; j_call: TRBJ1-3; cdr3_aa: CASSRLIRGASGNTIYF
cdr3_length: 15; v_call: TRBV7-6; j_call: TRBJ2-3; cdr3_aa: CASSLGGGGADTQYF
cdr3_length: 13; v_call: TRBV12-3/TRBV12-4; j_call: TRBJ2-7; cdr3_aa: CASSLGRGTKQYF
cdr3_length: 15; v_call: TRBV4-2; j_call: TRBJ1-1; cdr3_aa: CASSQVLDRGAEAFF